Listed below are T cell receptor beta chains from one sample, sequenced in a study of blood T cell repertoires in COVID-19. Generated by immunoSEQ multiplex PCR, the TCRdb table keeps only in-frame clones and is missing some. The sample shows about 440,000 clones, around 88% of them seen only once. Sequenced input: peripheral blood. These receptors all stem from a woman in her 30s with acute or convalescent COVID-19. Both conserved end residues are part of each CDR3. The D gene is left open where the match is weak. Not all rows give a size; the values are once, few, many and, for expanded clones, a class.

size,D,V,J,CDR3,DNA
NA,NA,TRBV3-1/TRBV3-2,TRBJ1-2,CASSHTRGQSYGYTF,TGTGCCAGCAGCCATACCAGAGGCCAAAGCTATGGCTACACCTTC
NA,NA,TRBV7-6,TRBJ2-7,CASSRAPSYEQYF,TGTGCCAGCAGCCGAGCCCCATCCTACGAGCAGTACTTC
NA,TRBD1,TRBV27,TRBJ1-5,CASSAAGTGGRTRNQPQHF,TGTGCCAGCAGTGCCGCCGGGACAGGGGGCCGTACTCGCAATCAGCCCCAGCATTTT
NA,NA,TRBV4-1,TRBJ2-3,CASSQGLVQDTQYF,TGCGCCAGCAGCCAAGGTCTAGTCCAAGATACGCAGTATTTT
NA,NA,TRBV5-1,TRBJ1-3,CASSGSYSGNTIYF,TGCGCCAGCAGCGGGAGCTACTCTGGAAACACCATATATTTT
NA,NA,TRBV4-1,TRBJ1-1,CASSLRVVNTEAFF,TGCGCCAGCAGCCTACGTGTAGTGAACACTGAAGCTTTCTTT
NA,NA,TRBV5-1,TRBJ2-2,CASSLQGVANTGELFF,TGCGCCAGCAGCTTACAGGGAGTCGCGAACACCGGGGAGCTGTTTTTT
NA,NA,TRBV9,TRBJ2-2,CASMAGSTGELFF,TGTGCCAGCATGGCGGGGTCCACCGGGGAGCTGTTTTTT
NA,NA,TRBV6-1,TRBJ2-7,CASSESAWGVGGYEQYF,TGTGCCAGCAGTGAATCGGCCTGGGGGGTTGGGGGTTACGAGCAGTACTTC
once,TRBD2,TRBV5-1,TRBJ2-1,CASSLDGGAVGEQFF,TGCGCCAGCAGCTTGGACGGGGGGGCCGTTGGTGAGCAGTTCTTC
few,NA,TRBV11-2,TRBJ2-4,CASSFSGSNIQYF,TGTGCCAGCAGCTTTTCGGGGTCAAACATTCAGTACTTC
NA,TRBD1,TRBV9,TRBJ2-1,CASSGGTGLYNEQFF,TGTGCCAGCAGCGGAGGGACAGGGTTATACAATGAGCAGTTCTTC
NA,NA,TRBV5-1,TRBJ1-1,CASSAQGGNTEAFF,TGCGCCAGCAGCGCGCAGGGTGGCAACACTGAAGCTTTCTTT
NA,TRBD1,TRBV5-1,TRBJ2-2,CASSLNGGQGIGELFF,TGCGCCAGCAGCTTGAACGGAGGACAGGGGATCGGGGAGCTGTTTTTT
NA,TRBD2,TRBV28,TRBJ2-1,CASSYFPGLGRENEQFF,TGTGCCAGCAGCTACTTCCCGGGACTAGGAAGGGAGAATGAGCAGTTCTTC
NA,NA,TRBV19,TRBJ2-7,CASSIKGGSYEQYF,TGTGCCAGTAGTATCAAAGGGGGCTCCTACGAGCAGTACTTC
NA,NA,TRBV27,TRBJ2-1,CASSFGGVSYNEQFF,TGTGCCAGCAGTTTTGGCGGAGTCTCCTACAATGAGCAGTTCTTC
NA,NA,TRBV4-1,TRBJ2-7,CASSQVGRFYEQYF,TGCGCCAGCAGCCAAGTTGGCAGGTTCTACGAGCAGTACTTC
once,TRBD2,TRBV24-1,TRBJ2-5,CATSDSGTSGETQYF,TGTGCCACCAGTGACTCCGGGACTAGTGGAGAGACCCAGTACTTC
once,TRBD1,TRBV7-8,TRBJ2-5,CASSFDRGLETQYF,TGTGCCAGCAGCTTCGATAGGGGGCTGGAGACCCAGTACTTC
NA,TRBD2,TRBV7-3,TRBJ2-3,CASSSWTSDTQYF,TGTGCCAGCAGCTCCTGGACTAGCGATACGCAGTATTTT
NA,TRBD1,TRBV7-8,TRBJ1-5,CASSRNRGASNQPQHF,TGTGCCAGCAGCCGAAACAGGGGGGCAAGCAATCAGCCCCAGCATTTT
few,NA,TRBV10-2,TRBJ1-1,CASSFTGSAEAFF,TGCGCCAGCAGCTTTACAGGGAGCGCTGAAGCTTTCTTT
NA,NA,TRBV4-2,TRBJ1-6,CASSHRNSPLHF,TGTGCCAGCAGCCATCGTAATTCACCCCTCCACTTT
NA,NA,TRBV2,TRBJ1-3,CASSDGAGNTIYF,TGTGCCAGCAGCGACGGGGCTGGAAACACCATATATTTT
NA,TRBD1,TRBV5-1,TRBJ1-6,CASSPRTGVVDSPLHF,TGCGCCAGCAGCCCACGGACAGGGGTTGTGGATTCACCCCTCCACTTT
NA,TRBD2,TRBV5-1,TRBJ2-7,CASSLGTSSFEQYF,TGCGCCAGCAGCTTGGGGACTAGTTCTTTCGAGCAGTACTTC
NA,NA,TRBV7-3,TRBJ2-3,CASSPGLGRIDTQYF,TGTGCCAGCAGCCCTGGTCTGGGCCGAATTGATACGCAGTATTTT
NA,NA,TRBV27,TRBJ2-5,CASSLFPGRDQETQYF,TGTGCCAGCAGTTTATTCCCGGGCAGGGACCAAGAGACCCAGTACTTC
once,TRBD2,TRBV27,TRBJ2-7,CASSARTSGVIYEQYF,TGTGCCAGCAGTGCGAGGACTAGCGGGGTGATCTACGAGCAGTACTTC
NA,TRBD1,TRBV4-1,TRBJ1-2,CASSQDFNRGGFGYTF,TGCGCCAGCAGCCAAGATTTTAACAGGGGGGGTTTTGGCTACACCTTC
NA,TRBD1,TRBV18,TRBJ2-2,CASSRTGGLGTGELFF,TGTGCCAGCTCCCGAACAGGGGGCTTGGGCACCGGGGAGCTGTTTTTT
NA,NA,TRBV2,TRBJ1-5,CASSGTVNQPQHF,TGTGCCAGCAGTGGGACAGTTAATCAGCCCCAGCATTTT
NA,TRBD1,TRBV18,TRBJ1-1,CASSPFTGEMTEAFF,TGTGCCAGCTCACCGTTTACAGGGGAGATGACTGAAGCTTTCTTT
few,NA,TRBV20-1,TRBJ2-2,CSAPHTGELFF,TGCAGTGCTCCTCACACCGGGGAGCTGTTTTTT
NA,NA,TRBV5-4,TRBJ2-4,CASSPQDLAKNIQYF,TGTGCCAGCAGTCCCCAGGATTTAGCCAAAAACATTCAGTACTTC
NA,NA,TRBV5-1,TRBJ1-2,CASSPGDSFFYGYTF,TGCGCCAGCAGCCCCGGAGACAGTTTCTTCTATGGCTACACCTTC
NA,NA,TRBV7-9,TRBJ1-1,CASSLGQANTEAFF,TGTGCCAGCAGCTTAGGACAGGCGAACACTGAAGCTTTCTTT
NA,NA,TRBV3-1/TRBV3-2,TRBJ1-2,CASSPLGGYTF,TGTGCCAGCAGCCCCCTAGGTGGCTACACCTTC
NA,TRBD1,TRBV6-5,TRBJ1-1,CASSPTRQGNTEAFF,TGTGCCAGCAGCCCCACCCGACAGGGGAACACTGAAGCTTTCTTT
NA,NA,TRBV28,TRBJ2-1,CASSLTGYNEQFF,TGTGCCAGCAGTTTGACAGGCTACAATGAGCAGTTCTTC
NA,TRBD1,TRBV9,TRBJ1-4,CASSPGTESTNEKLFF,TGTGCCAGCAGCCCCGGGACAGAATCAACTAATGAAAAACTGTTTTTT
NA,NA,TRBV11-2,TRBJ1-2,CASSLAPLTGGYTF,TGTGCCAGCAGCTTAGCGCCCCTTACAGGTGGCTACACCTTC
once,TRBD1,TRBV18,TRBJ2-3,CASSPTGTGFTDTQYF,TGTGCCAGCTCACCGACCGGGACAGGGTTCACAGATACGCAGTATTTT
NA,TRBD2,TRBV3-1/TRBV3-2,TRBJ2-6,CASSQESGGSGANVLTF,TGTGCCAGCAGCCAAGAATCGGGGGGATCTGGGGCCAACGTCCTGACTTTC
NA,TRBD2,TRBV11-2,TRBJ2-2,CASSFERGHTGELFF,TGTGCCAGCAGCTTCGAGCGGGGCCACACCGGGGAGCTGTTTTTT
NA,NA,TRBV6-2/TRBV6-3,TRBJ1-4,CASSKELATNEKLFF,TGTGCCAGCAGTAAAGAGCTCGCAACTAATGAAAAACTGTTTTTT
many,TRBD1,TRBV6-5,TRBJ1-2,CASTKTGLDYGYTF,TGTGCCAGCACTAAGACAGGGCTTGACTATGGCTACACCTTC
NA,NA,TRBV7-9,TRBJ1-1,CASSFMQGHTEAFF,TGTGCCAGCAGCTTTATGCAGGGGCACACTGAAGCTTTCTTT
NA,NA,TRBV9,TRBJ2-3,CASSRSGTGGSADTQYF,TGTGCCAGCAGCAGATCCGGGACTGGGGGTTCCGCAGATACGCAGTATTTT
once,TRBD1,TRBV29-1,TRBJ1-2,CSVEEGPGTDYGYTF,TGCAGCGTTGAAGAGGGGCCCGGGACAGACTATGGCTACACCTTC
few,TRBD1,TRBV28,TRBJ2-7,CASSFTPGQGNSYEQYF,TGTGCCAGCAGTTTTACCCCGGGACAGGGTAACTCCTACGAGCAGTACTTC
NA,NA,TRBV5-1,TRBJ2-5,CASTGETQYF,TGCGCCAGCACGGGAGAGACCCAGTACTTC
once,TRBD2,TRBV2,TRBJ2-1,CASSESGGPYNEQFF,TGTGCCAGCAGTGAAAGCGGGGGACCCTACAATGAGCAGTTCTTC
NA,NA,TRBV5-5,TRBJ2-5,CASSLAHGETQYF,TGTGCCAGCAGCTTGGCCCACGGGGAGACCCAGTACTTC